The present T cell receptor (beta chain) was sequenced within a study of memory CD4+ T cells and cytomegalovirus serostatus. Points on this clone: No antigen is known for it.

The V and J ends lost 5 bases and 12 bases respectively, with 19 bases between them. The CDR3 has 13 amino acids. Germline CDR1 MNHNY, CDR2 SVGAGI (reference sequence). The sort gate was single viable CD3+CD4+CD8-CD45RO+ cells for memory CD4+ T cells. Serostatus was set by detecting CMV pp150, pp28, p38, p52 IgG. The repertoire was sequenced with immunoSEQ multiplex PCR; TCRdb's copy has only in-frame clones and lacks some. This table holds 50,000 or so clones, around four fifths found once. General observations from the study: Suggested: most of the CMV-linked TCR signature lies in CD4+ memory cells.

The sequence was obtained from an adult in good health and CMV-seropositive. The chain recombines TRBV6-6 with TRBJ1-2, with D possibly TRBD1 on 6 matching bases. Specimen: memory CD4+ T cells from blood. CDR3 in amino acids: CASSDRGQTQDTF. CDR3 coding DNA: TGTGCCAGCAGTGACCGTGGACAGACACAAGACACCTTC.